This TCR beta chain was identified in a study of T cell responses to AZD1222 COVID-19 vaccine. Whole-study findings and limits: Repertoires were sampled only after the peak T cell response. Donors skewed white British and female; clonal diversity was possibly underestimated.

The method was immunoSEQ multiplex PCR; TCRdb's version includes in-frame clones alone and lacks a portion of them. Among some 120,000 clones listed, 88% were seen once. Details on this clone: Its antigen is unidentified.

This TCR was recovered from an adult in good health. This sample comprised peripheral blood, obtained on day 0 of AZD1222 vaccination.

The CDR3 nucleotides read TGTGCCAGTAGTGGCCGGGACAGGGGGCATCGGAGCAATCAGCCCCAGCATTTT. Translation gives CASSGRDRGHRSNQPQHF. The chain recombines TRBV19 with TRBJ1-5, with 12 bases lining up with TRBD1. The CDR3 is 18 amino acids. Germline values: CDR1 LNHDA, CDR2 SQIVND (reference sequence). The J segment lost 1 base and the V segment lost 5 bases, leaving 9 bases of the junction unmatched.